This T cell receptor (beta chain) derives from a study of OX40 agonist ivuxolimab in advanced cancers. Study summary: An agonistic anti-OX40 (CD134) antibody, ivuxolimab, was used to treat the patients.

Regarding this clone: Its cognate antigen is unknown.

The method was immunoSEQ multiplex PCR; TCRdb's version includes in-frame clones alone and lacks a portion of them. The data hold about 67,000 clones, with around 79% observed a single time. The CDR3 is made up of 15 amino acids. V trimming: 6 bases; J trimming: 8 bases; junction bases outside the gene matches: 11. The germline V gene has CDR1 SNHLY and CDR2 FYNNEI. Study observations and caveats: Normalized expansion of T-cell clones was also low for some nonresponders. By week 6 at 0.1 to 3.0 mg/kg, blood CD4+ and CD8+ T cells had expanded clonally. On average, CD8+ T cells had more expanded clones than CD4+.

The TCR was taken from an adult with an advanced solid tumor such as melanoma, head and neck, liver or kidney cancer. The input for sequencing was CD4+ or CD8+ T cells sorted from blood, taken in a trial of the OX40 agonist ivuxolimab. The chain combines TRBV2 with TRBJ1-4; 8 bases align to TRBD1. CDR3 region: CASRWTQGAGEKLFF. DNA of the CDR3: TGTGCCAGCAGGTGGACGCAGGGGGCTGGGGAAAAACTGTTTTTT.